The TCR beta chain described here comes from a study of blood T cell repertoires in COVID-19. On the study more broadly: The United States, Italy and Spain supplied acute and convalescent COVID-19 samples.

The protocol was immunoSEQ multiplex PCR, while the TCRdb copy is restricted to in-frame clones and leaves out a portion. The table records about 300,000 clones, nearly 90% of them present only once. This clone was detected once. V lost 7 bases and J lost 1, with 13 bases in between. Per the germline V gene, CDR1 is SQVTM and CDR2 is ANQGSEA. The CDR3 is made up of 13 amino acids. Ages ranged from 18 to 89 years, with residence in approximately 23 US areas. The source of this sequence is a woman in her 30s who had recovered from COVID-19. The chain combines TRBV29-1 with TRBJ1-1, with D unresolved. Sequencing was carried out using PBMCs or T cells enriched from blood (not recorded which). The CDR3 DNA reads TGCAGCGGCGACTGGAAGGCGAACACTGAAGCTTTCTTT. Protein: CSGDWKANTEAFF.